These T cell receptor beta chains were read from a single sample in a study of blood T cell repertoires in COVID-19. Sequenced by immunoSEQ multiplex PCR; TCRdb stores in-frame clones only, minus some. The sample contains some 130,000 clones, roughly three quarters of which appear only once. The sample was peripheral blood. These TCRs come from a woman between 70 and 85 years old with acute or convalescent COVID-19. Both conserved end residues are part of each CDR3. Some rows mark clone size as missing; the rest say once, few, many or name a class of expanded clone.

clone size,V gene,CDR3 protein
NA,TRBV19,CASSIVGGVQPQHF
few,TRBV3-1/TRBV3-2,CASSQDWGGDQPQHF
NA,TRBV2,CAGSSGNSYEQYF
NA,TRBV29-1,CSVGDRETQYF
NA,TRBV5-1,CASSLGGSSTDTQYF
NA,TRBV4-3,CASSHLAGTSHNEQFF
NA,TRBV7-9,CASSPGRVGYTF
NA,TRBV11-2,CASSWAQGPTYEQYF
NA,TRBV27,CASRDIQLLNEKLFF
NA,TRBV2,CASSTGTASERDTQYF
few,TRBV11-2,CASSLGALAGTYNEQFF
once,TRBV3-1/TRBV3-2,CASSQGGEETQYF
NA,TRBV30,CAWSVSGTATYEQYF
NA,TRBV29-1,CSVQGDKGPRNTEAFF
NA,TRBV7-2,CASSFGLAADTQYF
NA,TRBV4-3,CASSQVKGVSYGYTF
NA,TRBV5-1,CASSLGLADNYEQYF
NA,TRBV5-1,CASSSGIGASNYGYTF
many,TRBV7-9,CASSLTLAEATGELFF
NA,TRBV28,CASSFQLAGFNEQFF
NA,TRBV6-5,CASSSYRTPETQYF
NA,TRBV10-2,CASSEPPGTGGETQYF
NA,TRBV2,CASSTTGDEQYF
few,TRBV3-1/TRBV3-2,CASSQDRGLYGYTF
NA,TRBV4-1,CASSQPSGGPGKETQYF
NA,TRBV9,CASSVSRVTDTQYF
NA,TRBV30,CAWSKGGRADTQYF
NA,TRBV30,CAWSLSRDRPTEAFF
once,TRBV28,CASSSTPRGQPQHF
NA,TRBV7-9,CASSREQGNTEAFF
NA,TRBV10-3,CAISVIKRGGADTQYF
many,TRBV5-6,CASSLTGATNEKLFF
once,TRBV18,CASSARDRGIEQYF